These 22 T cell receptor beta chains were all obtained from the same sample, sequenced in a study of shared clonotypes between healthy human individuals. Clones were read by immunoSEQ multiplex PCR, and TCRdb kept only the in-frame ones, dropping some. The profile shows roughly 2.6 million clones, about 92% of them singletons. What was sequenced was naive CD4+ T cells sorted from blood. Subset denoted: CD45RA+ positively selected. The source of these receptors is a man between 18 and 35 years old in good health.

The genes are TRBV6-1 and TRBJ2-7, with 7 bases fitting TRBD2. Unmatched junction bases numbered 7, after V lost 6 bases and J lost 2 bases. CDR3 size: 14 residues. Germline values: CDR1 MNHNS, CDR2 SASEGT. The CDR3 protein is CASRDAGLAYEQYF. CDR3 in DNA: TGTGCCAGCAGAGACGCTGGACTAGCCTACGAGCAGTACTTC.

The chain joins TRBV6-1 to TRBJ2-1; possibly TRBD1 or TRBD2 for D (5 bases each). V was cut by 3 bases and J by 8 bases, with 8 bases left in between. CDR3 size: 12 residues. Germline-derived CDR1 and CDR2 are MNHNS and SASEGT. The CDR3: CASSERGDEQFF. DNA of the CDR3: TGTGCCAGCAGTGAGAGAGGGGATGAGCAGTTCTTC.

The chain recombines TRBV30 with TRBJ1-5; D might be TRBD1 (5 bases). Trimming took 1 base from V and 5 from J, leaving 9 bases between them. The CDR3 consists of 13 residues. From germline, CDR1 is GTSNPN and CDR2 SVGIG (reference sequence). DNA of the CDR3: TGTGCCTGGAGTGGGGGGGAGGATCAGCCCCAGCATTTT. It encodes CAWSGGEDQPQHF.

The chain carries TRBV29-1 and TRBJ2-7; D is undetermined. CDR3 length equals 14 residues. The ends were cut back, 4 bases at V and 0 bases at J, with 13 bases in the middle. Per germline, CDR1 SQVTM and CDR2 ANQGSEA. CDR3 nucleotides: TGCAGCGTTGTGTACCTGGCTTCCTCCTACGAGCAGTACTTC. It is translated as CSVVYLASSYEQYF.

The chain joins TRBV5-1 to TRBJ2-5; D possibly corresponds to TRBD1 (6 bases). The CDR3 is made up of 15 amino acids. Germline values: CDR1 SGHRS, CDR2 YFSETQ. The ends were cut back, 4 bases at V and 2 bases at J, with 15 bases in the middle. As DNA, the CDR3 is TGCGCCAGCAGCCTCAAACGACAGGTTCAAGAGACCCAGTACTTC. Translated, it gives CASSLKRQVQETQYF.

Only a few counts were recorded for this clone. The chain links TRBV29-1 to TRBJ1-1, with D tentatively TRBD1 (6 bases). The CDR3 spans 13 residues. CDR1 and CDR2 from the germline V gene are SQVTM and ANQGSEA. Deletions cut 5 bases from V and 1 base from J, with 11 bases between. CDR3 region: CSVCDRRNTEAFF. DNA of the CDR3: TGCAGCGTTTGCGACAGGAGGAACACTGAAGCTTTCTTT.

This clone was seen just once. The chain combines TRBV2 with TRBJ2-4; possibly TRBD2 for D (5 bases). This CDR3 has 14 residues. The germline V gene has CDR1 SNHLY and CDR2 FYNNEI. V was pared by 5 bases and J by 1 base, with 9 bases between. In DNA form, the CDR3 reads TGTGCCAGCAGTCCACCGGGGGCCAAAAACATTCAGTACTTC. It encodes CASSPPGAKNIQYF.

CDR3 coding DNA: TGTGCCAGCAGCTTGGACAGGGTAAGACCTGGCTACACCTTC. Translation: CASSLDRVRPGYTF. The J gene is TRBJ1-2, the V gene TRBV5-4, with D possibly matching TRBD1 (6 bases). The V and J ends lost 0 bases and 7 bases respectively, with 13 bases between them. CDR3 length equals 14 residues. The germline V gene encodes CDR1 SGHNT and CDR2 YYREEE (reference sequence).

This clone was found once. The chain is built from TRBV6-5 and TRBJ2-3; a possible D gene is TRBD2 (5 bases). This CDR3 comprises 14 residues. Trimming shortened V by 4 bases and J by 4 bases, and 12 bases separated the two germline ends. CDR1 is MNHEY and CDR2 is SVGAGI in the germline V gene. CDR3: CASSFGISADTQYF. The DNA of the CDR3 is TGTGCCAGCAGTTTCGGGATCTCGGCAGATACGCAGTATTTT.

Regarding this clone: A junction boundary mismatches the germline segment, possibly from a read error. This chain uses TRBV7-9 with TRBJ2-1; D not resolved. This CDR3 has 11 amino acids. In germline, CDR1 is SEHNR, CDR2 FQNEAQ (reference sequence). CDR3 in amino acids: CASTLYNEQFF. CDR3 bases: TGTGCCAGCACCTTATACAATGAGCAGTTCTTC.

Details on this clone: Different DNA sequences within this sample yield the same CDR3. This sequence joins TRBV7-9 and TRBJ1-1; D call uncertain. This CDR3 is built from 13 residues. Germline loops: CDR1 SEHNR, CDR2 FQNEAQ (reference sequence). V was trimmed by 0 bases and J by 1 base, leaving 3 bases between them. As DNA, the CDR3 is TGTGCCAGCAGCTTAGCGCAGAACACTGAAGCTTTCTTT. Its translation is CASSLAQNTEAFF.

Concerning this clone itself: Other DNA variants within this sample encode the same CDR3. The chain recombines TRBV21-1 with TRBJ2-7; TRBD2 is the table's D call, not checked against the DNA. TRBV21-1 represents a pseudogene. The CDR3 totals 10 residues. CDR3 loop: CASSKSEQYF. DNA for the CDR3: TGTGCCAGCAGCAAATCGGAGCAGTACTTC.

This chain joins TRBV28 and TRBJ1-5; 10 bases are a match to TRBD1. Trimming cost V 7 bases and J 1 base; bases outside gene matches: 10. The CDR3 extends over 17 amino acids. Germline V CDR1 and CDR2: MDHEN, SYDVKM. The CDR3 nucleotides read TGTGCCAGCACCGGGACAGGGGAAAAATTGAGCAATCAGCCCCAGCATTTT. Protein product: CASTGTGEKLSNQPQHF.

This chain joins TRBV5-1 and TRBJ2-2, with D possibly TRBD2 on 5 matching bases. CDR1 SGHRS and CDR2 YFSETQ come from the germline V gene. This CDR3 comprises 13 residues. V was clipped by 3 bases and J by 4 bases, with 7 bases between them. CDR3: CASSSAGTGELFF. The CDR3 DNA follows: TGCGCCAGCAGCTCCGCGGGCACCGGGGAGCTGTTTTTT.

The CDR3 nucleotides read TGCGCCAGCAGCCGGACAAGTGCGAATGAGCAGTTCTTC. This gives the protein CASSRTSANEQFF. The gene calls are TRBV5-1 and TRBJ2-1; D perhaps matches TRBD1 (5 bases). V was shortened by 4 bases and J by 7 bases, with 12 bases between the two germline ends. This CDR3 region has 13 residues. From germline, CDR1 is SGHRS and CDR2 YFSETQ.

The J gene is TRBJ2-6, the V gene TRBV4-3; no definite D call. CDR1 LGHNA and CDR2 YSLEER come from the germline V gene. Trimming took 1 base from V and 2 from J, leaving 12 bases between them. The CDR3 sequence is 17 residues long. CDR3 nucleotides: TGCGCCAGCAGCCAAGGTACGCAATTACCTGGGGCCAACGTCCTGACTTTC. This translates into CASSQGTQLPGANVLTF.

The chain uses TRBV2 and TRBJ1-5; D remains ambiguous. Trimming shortened V by 1 base and J by 3 bases, and 7 bases separated the two germline ends. The CDR3 is 14 residues long. Germline loops: CDR1 SNHLY, CDR2 FYNNEI. The CDR3 coding sequence is TGTGCCAGCAGTGAAGGCAGCATCAATCAGCCCCAGCATTTT. It specifies CASSEGSINQPQHF.

The J gene is TRBJ1-5, the V gene TRBV28; 11 bases fit TRBD1. Germline trimming cut 5 bases from V and 4 bases from J; bases unmatched to any gene: 4. This CDR3 is built from 15 residues. The germline CDR1 and CDR2 sequences are MDHEN and SYDVKM. CDR3 DNA: TGTGCCAGCAGTCTCTGGGACAGGGGGAATCAGCCCCAGCATTTT. Its translation: CASSLWDRGNQPQHF.

Note on this clone: Other DNA sequences in this specimen translate into the identical CDR3. The rearrangement links TRBV7-2 to TRBJ2-3; D is perhaps TRBD2 (5 bases). Looked up from germline, CDR1 is SGHTA and CDR2 is FQGNSA. This CDR3 contains 15 residues. V was pared by 0 bases and J by 6 bases, with 13 bases between. In DNA form, the CDR3 reads TGTGCCAGCAGCTTAGCCCCGTCGAGGGCGGATACGCAGTATTTT. It yields the protein CASSLAPSRADTQYF.

The V call is TRBV5-1, the J call TRBJ2-7; D not certain. The CDR3 runs 14 residues. V was shortened by 0 bases and J by 1 base, with 8 bases between the two germline ends. CDR1 is SGHRS, CDR2 YFSETQ, per germline. For the CDR3, the DNA is TGCGCCAGCAGCTTGGTTGGCAGGTCCTACGAGCAGTACTTC. This sequence encodes CASSLVGRSYEQYF.

V gene TRBV5-1 combines with J gene TRBJ2-2; TRBD2 might be the D (5 bases). CDR1 is SGHRS, CDR2 YFSETQ, per germline. CDR3 length equals 15 residues. V lost 2 bases, J lost 5 bases, and 13 bases lay in between. CDR3 bases: TGCGCCAGCAGCTTACAACGGCTAGCTACCGGGGAGCTGTTTTTT. The encoded protein is CASSLQRLATGELFF.

Turning to this clone: Other DNA sequences in the same sample also yield this CDR3. The gene calls are TRBV5-1 and TRBJ2-2, with a weak D call TRBD2 (6 bases). This CDR3 comprises 15 residues. The germline V and J ends were trimmed by 0 bases and 3 bases, with 9 bases remaining between them. Germline CDR1 is SGHRS and CDR2 is YFSETQ. The CDR3 sequence is CASSLDSGYTGELFF. DNA of the CDR3: TGCGCCAGCAGCTTGGATAGCGGATACACCGGGGAGCTGTTTTTT.